This T cell receptor beta chain appears in the sequencing data of a study of cytomegalovirus exposure and HLA in healthy donors (dated by TCRdb to 2016 to 2017). Describing the broader study: According to a later analysis, the roughly 120 validation repertoires were produced on the same platform as the approximately 620 repertoires of the first cohort. The study aimed to test whether signatures of past pathogen exposure could be identified by cataloging public T cell receptors. In addition to the first cohort of approximately 670 subjects, a separate validation cohort of 130 or so different subjects was used. The study combined high-throughput TCR immunosequencing, statistical association of individual TCRs with disease status, and machine learning to predict cytomegalovirus infection status.

The library was prepared using the immunoSEQ multiplex PCR assay. Per the original workflow: A statistical classification framework was built to diagnose cytomegalovirus status from the catalog of TCR beta chain sequences. TCRdb mirrors the immuneACCESS table, restricted to in-frame sequences. Some clones are absent from its copies; in checked studies, under half trace to an unresolved V gene, and the reason for the others is unknown. V and J calls and clone size are copied from that table; D and trimming were computed from the DNA. The sample includes around 200,000 clones, with 81% observed a single time. Jointly, the top ten make up over 0.95% of the sample. From the cysteine through the phenylalanine, the CDR3 covers 14 amino acids. Only the CDR3 portion is preserved as DNA: 42 bases, with reading frame beginning at the first base. V drops 8 bases and J drops 5 bases, leaving 16 bases in between. CDR1 and CDR2 are read off the germline V gene as MDHEN and SYDVKM.

Of note for this clone: The clone's antigen remains unknown. Base qualities are not at hand, and no much larger clone is one base apart.

What the research found in general, with its limitations: The authors suggested that the approach could potentially be extended to other disease states and immunological phenotypes. Subsequent analysis determined that TCRs grouped into clusters in the first cohort also showed a tendency toward co-occurrence across the 120 validation repertoires, and 94% of cluster scores exceeded 0. In vitro tests confirmed that a few of the cytomegalovirus-associated TCR beta chains recognize cytomegalovirus antigens. Across donors, most TCR sequences were observed very rarely, whereas some public TCRs were present in many individuals. The study listed 150 to 200 TCR beta chains as associated with cytomegalovirus. The validation cohort had no HLA typing available for a later analysis, so co-occurrence within that cohort was assessed over all 120 repertoires. The classifier was reported to diagnose cytomegalovirus status with high specificity and sensitivity in both the original and validation cohorts.

Separate from the roughly 700-subject first cohort, the validation cohort of about 110 subjects was the group to which the donors belonged. The rearrangement combines TRBV28 with TRBJ2-1, with a tentative D gene TRBD1 over 6 matching bases. The source of this sequence is a woman in her 30s in good health and CMV-seronegative. The specimen sequenced was PBMCs. The nucleotide sequence is given as TGTGCCAGCGTGGGGGCAGCGGCTAACAATGAGCAGTTCTTC. This yields the protein CASVGAAANNEQFF.